This TCR beta chain was documented in a study of CD8 T cells in Susac syndrome. General study results and limits: The TCR sequencing and HLA analysis in the study involved a relatively small number of individuals, as the study acknowledged.

After extraction with the RNeasy kit, roughly 0.5 to 1 ug of the RNA was reverse transcribed using random hexamers. Amplification of the TCR beta CDR3 was carried out by immunoSEQ multiplex PCR, which spanned a total of 54 Vbeta and 13 Jbeta segments. TCRdb independently ran MiXCR on the immunoSEQ multiplex PCR reads; one entry per CDR3 protein. The repertoire includes fewer than 80,000 distinct CDR3 sequences, approximately 95% of them detected once, and 0.24% sits in the top ten. Comment on this clonotype: Its specificity is not known.

Germline loops: CDR1 SEHNR, CDR2 FQNEAQ (reference sequence). Trimming pared 4 bases from V and 5 bases from J, leaving 11 bases between. The length of the CDR3 is 13 residues. The sequence came from a human donor in good health. The chain combines TRBV7-9 with TRBJ2-5; weak D call: TRBD1 (5 bases). Sequencing used CD8+ T cells from PBMCs. As DNA, the CDR3 is TGTGCCAGCAGCTGGGAAAGGGGCGAGACCCAGTACTTC. This codes for CASSWERGETQYF.